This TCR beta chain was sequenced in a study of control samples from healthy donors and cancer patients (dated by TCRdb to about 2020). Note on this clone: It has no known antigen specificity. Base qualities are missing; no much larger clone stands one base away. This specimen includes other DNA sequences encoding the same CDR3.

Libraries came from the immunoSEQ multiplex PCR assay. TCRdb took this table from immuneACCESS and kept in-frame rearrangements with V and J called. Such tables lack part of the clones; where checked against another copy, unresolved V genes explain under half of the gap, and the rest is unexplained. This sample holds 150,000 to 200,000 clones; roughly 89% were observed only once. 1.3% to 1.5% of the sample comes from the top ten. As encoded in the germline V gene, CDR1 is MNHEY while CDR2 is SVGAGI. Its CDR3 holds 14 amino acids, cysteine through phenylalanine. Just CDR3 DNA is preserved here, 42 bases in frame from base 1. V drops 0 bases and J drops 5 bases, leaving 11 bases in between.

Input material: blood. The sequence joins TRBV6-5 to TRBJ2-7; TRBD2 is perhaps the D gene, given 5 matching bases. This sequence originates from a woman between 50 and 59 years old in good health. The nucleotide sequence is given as TGTGCCAGCAGTTACTCGGCTAGCCGGGACGAGCAGTACTTC. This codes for CASSYSASRDEQYF.